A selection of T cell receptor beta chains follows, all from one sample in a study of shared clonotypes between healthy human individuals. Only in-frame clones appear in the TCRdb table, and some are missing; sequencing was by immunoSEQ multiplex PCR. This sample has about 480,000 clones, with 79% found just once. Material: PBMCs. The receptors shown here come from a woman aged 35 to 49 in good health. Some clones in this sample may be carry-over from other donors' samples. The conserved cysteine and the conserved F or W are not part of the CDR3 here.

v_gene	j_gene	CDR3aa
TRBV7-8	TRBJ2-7	ASSLGAYEQY
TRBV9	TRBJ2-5	ASSVGALAGAETQY
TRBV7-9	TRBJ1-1	ASSLPGGGTEAF
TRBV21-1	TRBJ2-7	ASSKGGPYRGGTHSYEQY
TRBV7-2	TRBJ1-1	ASSLATGRTEAF
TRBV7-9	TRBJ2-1	ASSLAGTGDNEQF
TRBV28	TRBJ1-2	ASRSSGLYGYT
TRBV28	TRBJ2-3	ASSYLAESTDTQY
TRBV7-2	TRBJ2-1	ASSNRPSGTHEQF
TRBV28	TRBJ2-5	ASSSPSGPTKETQY
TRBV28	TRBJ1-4	ASSSLGGANEKLF
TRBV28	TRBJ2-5	ASSLNLRAKEETQY
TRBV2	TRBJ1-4	ASSRQTPLQF
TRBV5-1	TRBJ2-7	ASRLQSRYEQY
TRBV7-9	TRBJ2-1	ASSQRPGLAPEQF
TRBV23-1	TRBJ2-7	ASSQSGSGNYEQY
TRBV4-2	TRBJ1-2	ASSQANSYGYT
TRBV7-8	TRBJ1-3	ASSRPPSSTIY
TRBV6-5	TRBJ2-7	ASSSPLKEQY
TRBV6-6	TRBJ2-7	ASSSLNRGPSYEQY
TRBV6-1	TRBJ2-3	ASTGLVGTDTQY
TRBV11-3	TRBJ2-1	ASSSLTAYTSYNEQF